This TCR beta chain was sequenced for a study of T cell repertoires in ileal Crohn's disease. Whole-study context: At surgery, roughly 35% of patients smoked, with median disease duration roughly 7.2 years. Study-level points and caveats: Active smokers at surgery had more clonal expansions than non-smokers.

With V trimmed by 6 bases and J by 11 bases, 16 bases remained unmatched. There are 15 residues in the CDR3. The germline V gene has CDR1 MNHEY and CDR2 SMNVEV (reference sequence). TCRB immunosequencing input was about 0.55 micrograms of biopsy DNA per sample. Some clones are missing from TCRdb's copy, which holds only in-frame ones; the method was immunoSEQ multiplex PCR. The sample has over 5,500 clones, 70% to 80% seen once. Adults with ileal or ileocolonic Crohn's disease and an indication for resection were eligible. As regards this clone: Its specificity is not known.

The rearrangement uses TRBV27 and TRBJ2-1, with TRBD2 identical over 7 bases. The specimen was ileal tissue. The TCR sequence derives from an adult with Crohn's disease. The CDR3 sequence is CASSNLLTSRSQQFF. Here the CDR3 DNA reads TGTGCCAGCAGCAACCTCCTGACTAGCCGGAGTCAGCAGTTCTTC.